The rows below give T cell receptor beta chains drawn from one sample of a study of OX40 agonist ivuxolimab in advanced cancers. TCRdb keeps only in-frame clones here, not all; method: immunoSEQ multiplex PCR. The table records 35,000 to 45,000 clones, 84% of them present only once. The sequenced sample was CD4+ or CD8+ T cells sorted from blood, obtained in a trial of the OX40 agonist ivuxolimab. The source is an adult with an advanced solid tumor such as melanoma, head and neck, liver or kidney cancer. CDR3s include the opening cysteine and the closing phenylalanine or tryptophan. Each record gives: J gene, clone size, V gene, D gene, CDR3 DNA, CDR3 protein. D genes are given only for firm matches. Size values are once, few and many counts, or a class for expanded clones, and some rows have none.

J gene: TRBJ1-1
clone size: .
V gene: TRBV6-1
D gene: .
CDR3 DNA: TGTGCCAGCACGTGGGGCGATGAAACTGAAGCTTTCTTT
CDR3 protein: CASTWGDETEAFF

J gene: TRBJ1-2
clone size: .
V gene: TRBV29-1
D gene: .
CDR3 DNA: TGCAGCTCACAGGGTCTGGATGGCTACACCTTC
CDR3 protein: CSSQGLDGYTF

J gene: TRBJ2-7
clone size: .
V gene: TRBV4-2
D gene: .
CDR3 DNA: TGTGCCAGCAGCCACCCCAGCTCCTACGAGCAGTACTTC
CDR3 protein: CASSHPSSYEQYF

J gene: TRBJ2-1
clone size: .
V gene: TRBV13
D gene: .
CDR3 DNA: TGTGCCAGCAGCGGATGGACAGTGGTGGATGAGCAGTTCTTC
CDR3 protein: CASSGWTVVDEQFF

J gene: TRBJ1-1
clone size: few
V gene: TRBV11-3
D gene: .
CDR3 DNA: TGTGCCAGCAGCCTCAGGAACACTGAAGCTTTCTTT
CDR3 protein: CASSLRNTEAFF

J gene: TRBJ2-7
clone size: few
V gene: TRBV7-9
D gene: .
CDR3 DNA: TGTGCCAGCAGCTTCGCGGGACTGAACTACGAGCAGTACTTC
CDR3 protein: CASSFAGLNYEQYF

J gene: TRBJ1-5
clone size: .
V gene: TRBV19
D gene: .
CDR3 DNA: TGTGCCAGTCAGGAAAAGGGATCCTGGCAGCCCCAGCATTTT
CDR3 protein: CASQEKGSWQPQHF

J gene: TRBJ2-4
clone size: once
V gene: TRBV2
D gene: .
CDR3 DNA: TGTGCCAGCAGTGATTCGACAGCGAGCAAAAACATTCAGTACTTC
CDR3 protein: CASSDSTASKNIQYF

J gene: TRBJ2-5
clone size: .
V gene: TRBV4-1
D gene: .
CDR3 DNA: TGCGCCAGCAGCCCGATTACTGGACAAGAGACCCAGTACTTC
CDR3 protein: CASSPITGQETQYF

J gene: TRBJ2-7
clone size: .
V gene: TRBV11-2
D gene: TRBD1
CDR3 DNA: TGTGCCAGCAGCACCTGGGACAGGGCCTACGAGCAGTACTTC
CDR3 protein: CASSTWDRAYEQYF

J gene: TRBJ1-5
clone size: .
V gene: TRBV28
D gene: .
CDR3 DNA: TGTGCCAGCAGTTTTCCACGGCAGGGATCCAGCAATCAGCCCCAGCATTTT
CDR3 protein: CASSFPRQGSSNQPQHF

J gene: TRBJ2-1
clone size: .
V gene: TRBV28
D gene: .
CDR3 DNA: TGTGCCAGCAGTTTGGCGGGTGGCTATGAGCAGTTCTTC
CDR3 protein: CASSLAGGYEQFF

J gene: TRBJ2-1
clone size: .
V gene: TRBV9
D gene: .
CDR3 DNA: TGTGCCAGCAGCCCAGACTCCCTCGATGAGCAGTTCTTC
CDR3 protein: CASSPDSLDEQFF

J gene: TRBJ2-3
clone size: .
V gene: TRBV5-4
D gene: .
CDR3 DNA: TGTGCCAGCAACCCCGGCGGAGATACGCAGTATTTT
CDR3 protein: CASNPGGDTQYF

J gene: TRBJ2-2
clone size: .
V gene: TRBV28
D gene: .
CDR3 DNA: TGTGCCAGCAGTTTATCCATAGCACAGGGTTGGGCCGGGGAGCTGTTTTTT
CDR3 protein: CASSLSIAQGWAGELFF

J gene: TRBJ2-7
clone size: .
V gene: TRBV29-1
D gene: .
CDR3 DNA: TGCAGCGCCCGAAGTGAGACCTACGAGCAGTACTTC
CDR3 protein: CSARSETYEQYF

J gene: TRBJ1-1
clone size: .
V gene: TRBV9
D gene: .
CDR3 DNA: TGTGCCAGCAGCCCTCACGCGAACACTGAAGCTTTCTTT
CDR3 protein: CASSPHANTEAFF

J gene: TRBJ2-2
clone size: .
V gene: TRBV27
D gene: .
CDR3 DNA: TGTGCCAGCAGTTTATTGGGCAGCGGGGAGCTGTTTTTT
CDR3 protein: CASSLLGSGELFF

J gene: TRBJ2-7
clone size: medium-sized
V gene: TRBV4-3
D gene: TRBD2
CDR3 DNA: TGCGCCAGCAGCCAAGAGGGGAGACTAGCGGGGGGCTTTTCCTACGAGCAGTACTTC
CDR3 protein: CASSQEGRLAGGFSYEQYF

J gene: TRBJ2-7
clone size: .
V gene: TRBV7-4
D gene: TRBD1
CDR3 DNA: TGTGCCAGCCCATCCCGTCGGGCTGGGACAGGGGGGTACTACGAGCAGTACTTC
CDR3 protein: CASPSRRAGTGGYYEQYF

J gene: TRBJ2-2
clone size: once
V gene: TRBV27
D gene: .
CDR3 DNA: TGTGCCAGCAGTTTAGGTGGCACCGGGGAGCTGTTTTTT
CDR3 protein: CASSLGGTGELFF

J gene: TRBJ2-7
clone size: .
V gene: TRBV7-8
D gene: TRBD2
CDR3 DNA: TGTGCCAGCAGCTGGGGACTAGCGGGAAGCTCCTACGAGCAGTACTTC
CDR3 protein: CASSWGLAGSSYEQYF

J gene: TRBJ2-1
clone size: .
V gene: TRBV7-6
D gene: .
CDR3 DNA: TGTGCCAGCAGCTTAGTACAGAGCTACAATGAGCAGTTCTTC
CDR3 protein: CASSLVQSYNEQFF

J gene: TRBJ2-7
clone size: .
V gene: TRBV28
D gene: .
CDR3 DNA: TGTGCCAGCAGTTTATCGGGGTTATCCCACCCCGTAGCCGCCTACGAGCAGTACTTC
CDR3 protein: CASSLSGLSHPVAAYEQYF

J gene: TRBJ2-7
clone size: .
V gene: TRBV11-3
D gene: .
CDR3 DNA: TGTGCCAGCAGCTTCGAAGGTGGGGGCTACGAGCAGTACTTC
CDR3 protein: CASSFEGGGYEQYF

J gene: TRBJ2-2
clone size: .
V gene: TRBV2
D gene: .
CDR3 DNA: TGTGCCAGCAGTGGCCGGGAGCTGTTTTTT
CDR3 protein: CASSGRELFF

J gene: TRBJ2-3
clone size: .
V gene: TRBV27
D gene: .
CDR3 DNA: TGTGCCAGCAGTTTACTTCTAGCAACAAGCACAGATACGCAGTATTTT
CDR3 protein: CASSLLLATSTDTQYF

J gene: TRBJ2-7
clone size: .
V gene: TRBV11-3
D gene: .
CDR3 DNA: TGTGCCAGCACCCCGGGCGGGTCCTACGAGCAGTACTTC
CDR3 protein: CASTPGGSYEQYF

J gene: TRBJ1-1
clone size: .
V gene: TRBV6-5
D gene: .
CDR3 DNA: TGTGCCAGCAGGCCGGGTAAAGGCACTGAAGCTTTCTTT
CDR3 protein: CASRPGKGTEAFF

J gene: TRBJ1-3
clone size: .
V gene: TRBV7-6
D gene: .
CDR3 DNA: TGTGCCAGCAGCTTAGGGAGGGCTTCTTTAGGAAACACCATATATTTT
CDR3 protein: CASSLGRASLGNTIYF

J gene: TRBJ2-3
clone size: .
V gene: TRBV28
D gene: .
CDR3 DNA: TGTGCCAGTTTAGGGGCTGGTCTGGCAGATACGCAGTATTTT
CDR3 protein: CASLGAGLADTQYF

J gene: TRBJ2-7
clone size: .
V gene: TRBV7-9
D gene: TRBD1
CDR3 DNA: TGTGCCAGCAGCGGACTGGGGCAGGGGGCGGGCGAGCAGTACTTC
CDR3 protein: CASSGLGQGAGEQYF

J gene: TRBJ1-1
clone size: once
V gene: TRBV19
D gene: .
CDR3 DNA: TGTGCCAGTAGTATACCCCCGGGCGCGGGGGAAAACACTGAAGCTTTCTTT
CDR3 protein: CASSIPPGAGENTEAFF

J gene: TRBJ2-3
clone size: .
V gene: TRBV27
D gene: TRBD1
CDR3 DNA: TGTGCCAGCAGTTGGACAGGGGGCAGGACAGATACGCAGTATTTT
CDR3 protein: CASSWTGGRTDTQYF

J gene: TRBJ2-7
clone size: once
V gene: TRBV11-2
D gene: .
CDR3 DNA: TGTGCCAGCAGCTTAGAGGGGACCTTCGACGAGCAGTACTTC
CDR3 protein: CASSLEGTFDEQYF

J gene: TRBJ1-1
clone size: .
V gene: TRBV11-1
D gene: TRBD1
CDR3 DNA: TGTGCCAGCAGCTTAGAAGGGACAGGGTGGACTGAAGCTTTCTTT
CDR3 protein: CASSLEGTGWTEAFF

J gene: TRBJ1-3
clone size: .
V gene: TRBV5-6
D gene: .
CDR3 DNA: TGTGCCAGCAGCTTGGGACCGAGCTCTGGAAACACCATATATTTT
CDR3 protein: CASSLGPSSGNTIYF

J gene: TRBJ2-7
clone size: .
V gene: TRBV27
D gene: TRBD2
CDR3 DNA: TGTGCCAGCAGCTTAGGGAGGGGCGAGCAGTACTTC
CDR3 protein: CASSLGRGEQYF

J gene: TRBJ2-7
clone size: .
V gene: TRBV29-1
D gene: TRBD1
CDR3 DNA: TGCAGCGCCGCCTGGGACAGGGTCTACGAGCAGTACTTC
CDR3 protein: CSAAWDRVYEQYF

J gene: TRBJ1-1
clone size: once
V gene: TRBV6-6
D gene: .
CDR3 DNA: TGTGCCAGCACCTCCCGGGCGGGTTACACTGAAGCTTTCTTT
CDR3 protein: CASTSRAGYTEAFF

J gene: TRBJ2-1
clone size: few
V gene: TRBV7-9
D gene: .
CDR3 DNA: TGTGCCAGCAGCTTCGGGGGCGCCTACAATGAGCAGTTCTTC
CDR3 protein: CASSFGGAYNEQFF

J gene: TRBJ2-7
clone size: medium-sized
V gene: TRBV28
D gene: .
CDR3 DNA: TGTGCCAGCAGTTTAAACTATCTTTACGAGCAGTACTTC
CDR3 protein: CASSLNYLYEQYF